This TCR beta chain is drawn from a study of OX40 agonist ivuxolimab in advanced cancers. V shed 3 bases and J shed 1 base, with 14 bases lying between them. The CDR3 consists of 16 residues. The germline V gene has CDR1 SGHDT and CDR2 YYEEEE. TCRdb keeps only in-frame clones here, not all; method: immunoSEQ multiplex PCR. The sample records 92,000 or so clones, around 80% being singletons. The chain joins TRBV5-6 to TRBJ2-1; D might be TRBD1 or TRBD2, each matching 6 bases. The input for sequencing was CD4+ or CD8+ T cells sorted from blood, taken in a trial of the OX40 agonist ivuxolimab. The origin of this receptor is an adult with an advanced solid tumor such as melanoma, head and neck, liver or kidney cancer. CDR3 DNA: TGTGCCAGCAGCTCCTTGGGGGGCATATCCTACAATGAGCAGTTCTTC. Its translation: CASSSLGGISYNEQFF.